The clone carrying this T cell receptor (beta chain) has at least ten counts. These data belong to a study of T-cell reconstitution after alpha-beta-depleted transplantation in children. Molecular barcoding with unique molecular identifiers was used for the TCRbeta library. TCRdb recomputed calls from the PCR reads with MiXCR, one row per CDR3 protein. This sample carries about 400,000 distinct CDR3 sequences, around 16% of them seen once, and the ten largest clones take over 25%. V lost 7 bases to trimming and J lost 9 bases; unmatched junction nucleotides: 8. The CDR3 is 14 residues long. Germline CDR1 is MNHNS and CDR2 is SASEGT.

The sequencing here drew on PBMCs, mostly from graft donor cells, taken 360 days after TCRalphabeta/CD19-depleted stem cell transplant. This TCR derives from a boy in the first two years of life who had a stem cell transplant for Wiskott-Aldrich syndrome, so the T cells may come from the graft donor. This sequence joins TRBV6-1 and TRBJ2-1, with TRBD2 matching 11 bases. This CDR3 reads CASKVALAGAEQFF. The CDR3 DNA sequence: TGTGCCAGCAAGGTTGCACTAGCGGGAGCTGAGCAGTTCTTC.